This T cell receptor (beta chain) stems from a study of regulatory T cells in long-lasting Graves disease. Building the TCR beta libraries relied on iRepertoire HTBI primers, and CDR3 regions underwent Arm-PCR. MiXCR, applied by TCRdb to the multiplex PCR reads, yields one record per CDR3 protein. The sample holds more than 350,000 distinct CDR3 sequences, 15% seen once. Noted time point: newly diagnosed GD, antithyroid drugs for less than 3 months. There was RNA extracted from PBMCs, and the TCR library was made from it. Turning to this clonotype: This probably arose from a read error, given a far larger clone one base away.

V lost 8 bases, J lost 7 bases, and 9 bases lay in between. The CDR3 totals 9 residues. Germline V lookup: CDR1 GTSNPN, CDR2 SVGIG (reference sequence). The same data also went into a second study, on T cells in Graves' hyperthyroidism and ophthalmopathy. From that study: The HTBI primer set was used in a first-round RT-PCR of the TCR CDR3.

This clonotype originated in a young woman with Graves disease. The V gene is TRBV30, the J gene TRBJ2-7; D ambiguous. The sample in question was peripheral blood mononuclear cells (PBMCs), obtained at new diagnosis, from a patient treated with antithyroid drugs. The CDR3 DNA sequence: TGTGCCAGCGACAATGAGCAGTACTTC. This gives the protein CASDNEQYF. Based on the CDR3 plus reference TRBV30 and TRBJ2-7, the full variable domain is SQTIHQWPATLVQPVGSPLSLECTVEGTSNPNLYWYRQAAGRGLQLLFYSVGIGQISSEVPQNLSASRPQDRQFILSSKKLLLSDSGFYLCASDNEQYFGPGTRLTVT.